The entry that follows covers one TCR beta chain sequence. This entry is derived from a study of CD8 T cells in ankylosing spondylitis. The CDR3 extends over 15 amino acids. Trimming removed 4 bases at V and 7 bases at J, with 16 bases between. Germline V gene sequence: CDR1 MGHRA, CDR2 YSYEKL. TCRdb re-analysed the 5' RACE reads in MiXCR, keeping a single row per CDR3 protein. The sample holds approximately 350,000 distinct CDR3 sequences, 20% seen once. The V gene is TRBV4-1, the J gene TRBJ1-4; TRBD1 is a possible D gene (5 bases). Specimen: blood, either unsorted or a sorted T cell fraction (not recorded which). The origin of this receptor is a male donor with ankylosing spondylitis or in good health (not recorded which). Here the CDR3 reads CASSPPRAVGEKLFF. In DNA form, the CDR3 reads TGCGCCAGCAGCCCCCCCAGGGCAGTTGGTGAAAAACTGTTTTTT.